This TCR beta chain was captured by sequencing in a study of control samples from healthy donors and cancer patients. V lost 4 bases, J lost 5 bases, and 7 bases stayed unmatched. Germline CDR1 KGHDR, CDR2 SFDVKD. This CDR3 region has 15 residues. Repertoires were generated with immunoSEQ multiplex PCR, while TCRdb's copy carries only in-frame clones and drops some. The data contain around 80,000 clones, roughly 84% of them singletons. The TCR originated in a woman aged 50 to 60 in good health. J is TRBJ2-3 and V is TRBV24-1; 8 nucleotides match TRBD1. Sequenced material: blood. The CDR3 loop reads CATSDPRGLEDTQYF. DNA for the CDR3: TGTGCCACCAGTGACCCCAGGGGGCTAGAAGATACGCAGTATTTT.